The present T cell receptor beta chain was sequenced within a study of circulating and synovial CD4+ cells in juvenile arthritis. TCRdb's copy holds only in-frame clones and misses some; the assay was immunoSEQ multiplex PCR. The sample shows approximately 36,000 clones, about 94% of them seen only once. Trimming cost V 2 bases and J 0 bases, with 12 bases left between them. The CDR3 length is 16 residues. Germline CDR1 reads MNHEY; CDR2 reads SVGAGI. A note on this clone: Its antigen is currently unknown.

General observations from the study: Shared-clonotype fractions with synovium likely underestimate full repertoire overlap. Bulk blood CD4 samples held at least an order of magnitude more or fewer genomes than CPL. Circulating pathogenic-like lymphocytes shared a substantially higher fraction of CDR3 sequences with synovium than bulk blood.

This clonotype was obtained from a human donor with juvenile idiopathic arthritis. The chain couples TRBV6-5 to TRBJ2-3; a weak D match, TRBD2 (5 bases). The sample comprised CD4+ T cells from blood. CDR3 sequence (DNA): TGTGCCAGCAGTTACAGAGGGCGGCTGAGCACAGATACGCAGTATTTT. Translating it yields CASSYRGRLSTDTQYF.